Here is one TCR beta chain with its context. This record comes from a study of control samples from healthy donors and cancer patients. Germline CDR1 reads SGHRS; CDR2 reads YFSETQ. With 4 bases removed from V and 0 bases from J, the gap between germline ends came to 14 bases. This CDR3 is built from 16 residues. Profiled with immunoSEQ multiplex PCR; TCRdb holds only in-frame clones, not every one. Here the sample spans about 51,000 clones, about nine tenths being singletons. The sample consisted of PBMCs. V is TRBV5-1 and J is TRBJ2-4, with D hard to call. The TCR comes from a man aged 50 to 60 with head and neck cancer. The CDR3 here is CASSLPRDLAKNIQYF. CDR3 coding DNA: TGCGCCAGCAGCCTCCCGAGAGACTTAGCCAAAAACATTCAGTACTTC.